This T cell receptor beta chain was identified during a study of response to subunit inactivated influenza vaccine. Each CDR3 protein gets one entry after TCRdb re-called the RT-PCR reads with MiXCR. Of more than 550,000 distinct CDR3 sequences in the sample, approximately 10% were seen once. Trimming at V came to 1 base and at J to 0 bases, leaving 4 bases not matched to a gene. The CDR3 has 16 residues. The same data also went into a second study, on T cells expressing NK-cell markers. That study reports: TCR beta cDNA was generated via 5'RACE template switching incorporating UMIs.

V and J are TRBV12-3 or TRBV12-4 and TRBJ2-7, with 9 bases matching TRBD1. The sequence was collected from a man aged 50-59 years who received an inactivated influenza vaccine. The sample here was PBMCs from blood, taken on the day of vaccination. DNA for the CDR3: TGTGCCAGCAGTTTAGAAGGGACAGGGCCCTCCTACGAGCAGTACTTC. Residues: CASSLEGTGPSYEQYF.